This is a list of T cell receptor beta chains from one sample in a study of T cells after yellow fever vaccination. TCRdb independently ran MiXCR on the 5' RACE reads; one entry per CDR3 protein. This sample has 150,000 to 200,000 distinct CDR3 sequences, with approximately 11% found just once. Source: CD8+ T cells sorted from PBMCs, taken 15 days after the yellow fever booster vaccination. These receptors were taken from a man aged 18-30 years who received the YFV17D yellow fever vaccine. CDR3s include the opening cysteine and the closing phenylalanine or tryptophan.

V gene,J gene,CDR3 protein
TRBV5-4,TRBJ2-3,CASSPEVGADTQYF
TRBV27,TRBJ2-1,CASSLARVGNEQFF
TRBV4-3,TRBJ2-1,CASSQDLGQGFGEQFF
TRBV11-2,TRBJ2-1,CASSPFPGQGGHEQFF
TRBV12-3/TRBV12-4,TRBJ1-5,CASNDRGDQPQHF
TRBV7-9,TRBJ1-2,CASSPIDSDYGYTF
TRBV7-2,TRBJ2-1,CASSLSLASGNEQFF
TRBV11-1,TRBJ2-7,CATERERGSSYEQYF
TRBV4-1,TRBJ1-1,CASSQDPDMNTEAFF
TRBV7-8,TRBJ2-3,CASSLSSTRRSTDTQYF
TRBV20-1,TRBJ1-2,CSASSGNFYGYTF
TRBV6-1,TRBJ2-4,CASSEPVHRTDENIQYF
TRBV10-3,TRBJ2-7,CAINAGTGAYEQYF
TRBV7-9,TRBJ2-7,CASSTSTGAVYEQYF
TRBV7-9,TRBJ2-1,CASSLASGPYNEQFF
TRBV6-2/TRBV6-3,TRBJ1-1,CASSYSKASRTDEAFF
TRBV10-3,TRBJ2-2,CAISAGVGTGELFF
TRBV4-1,TRBJ1-5,CASSQDEGRGGDQPQHF